This is a list of T cell receptor beta chains from one sample in a study of cytomegalovirus exposure and HLA in healthy donors. Using immunoSEQ multiplex PCR, the repertoire was profiled, and TCRdb retains in-frame clones only, with some absent. The data show approximately 92,000 clones, and the top ten clones hold around 3.4%. The sample taken for sequencing was PBMCs. All receptors come from a woman in her 30s in good health and CMV-seronegative. Each CDR3 is given with its conserved first and last residue. The D gene is left open where the match is weak.

>TRBV5-6|TRBD2|TRBJ2-7
TGTGCCAGCGTCTCTAGCGGGAGGTCCTACGAGCAGTACTTC
CASVSSGRSYEQYF
>TRBV4-1|TRBD1|TRBJ2-7
TGCGCCAGCAGTTCCGGACAGGGGCCATACGAGCAGTACTTC
CASSSGQGPYEQYF
>TRBV4-1|.|TRBJ1-5
TGCGCCAGCAGCCAAGGCCAGGGAGGAGGTCAGCCCCAGCATTTT
CASSQGQGGGQPQHF
>TRBV5-1|.|TRBJ1-3
TGCGCCGGCGGTCCCACGGTCTCTGGAAACACCATATATTTT
CAGGPTVSGNTIYF
>TRBV10-3|.|TRBJ1-2
TGTGCCATCAGTGAGTCTCCCGCCGGAGAAAGCTATGGCTACACCTTC
CAISESPAGESYGYTF
>TRBV5-8|TRBD1|TRBJ2-5
TGTGCCAGCAGCTGGGGACAGGGAGTTGAGACCCAGTACTTC
CASSWGQGVETQYF
>TRBV28|TRBD1|TRBJ2-3
TGTGCCAGCAGTTTACGGGGACAGGGGGCAGATACGCAGTATTTT
CASSLRGQGADTQYF
>TRBV5-5|TRBD2|TRBJ2-3
TGTGCCAGCAGCCCCCGGGGGGGGGAGGAGGCAGATACGCAGTATTTT
CASSPRGGEEADTQYF
>TRBV2|.|TRBJ2-7
TGTGCCACCGGACAGATCCTCTACGAGCAGTACTTC
CATGQILYEQYF
>TRBV19|.|TRBJ1-1
TGTGCCAGTAACCCTACGGGGTACACTGAAGCTTTCTTT
CASNPTGYTEAFF
>TRBV19|.|TRBJ2-7
TGTGCCAGTAGGGAGGGGAGGAACTACGAGCAGTACTTC
CASREGRNYEQYF
>TRBV11-2|.|TRBJ1-1
TGTGCCAGCAGCCACCGGGTAACTGAAGCTTTCTTT
CASSHRVTEAFF
>TRBV2|TRBD1|TRBJ1-5
TGTGCCACCCGGGAGGGGACAGGGGTTAAGCCCCAGCATTTT
CATREGTGVKPQHF
>TRBV11-2|.|TRBJ1-1
TGTGCCAGCAGCTTACTATGGAACACTGAAGCTTTCTTT
CASSLLWNTEAFF
>TRBV19|TRBD1|TRBJ2-2
TGTGCCAGTAGTCCTCGACAGGGGGCGAACACCGGGGAGCTGTTTTTT
CASSPRQGANTGELFF
>TRBV10-3|TRBD1|TRBJ2-1
TGTGCCATCAGAGACAGGGTGTTAGGTGACAATGAGCAGTTCTTC
CAIRDRVLGDNEQFF
>TRBV28|.|TRBJ1-1
TGTGCCAGCAGTTGGAGCCCGCAGGGTTTGTACACTGAAGCTTTCTTT
CASSWSPQGLYTEAFF
>TRBV7-7|TRBD1|TRBJ2-7
TGTGCTAGCAGCTCGGAAGGGACAGGGCCTATCTACGAGCAGTACTTC
CASSSEGTGPIYEQYF
>TRBV28|.|TRBJ2-7
TGTGCCAGCAGTCCCCCCGCCGGGAACGAGCAGTACTTC
CASSPPAGNEQYF
>TRBV7-3|.|TRBJ1-1
TGTGCCAGCAGCACCCGTGACAGCACTGAAGCTTTCTTT
CASSTRDSTEAFF